This entry lists 29 T cell receptor beta chains sequenced from one sample in a study of T-cell reconstitution after alpha-beta-depleted transplantation in children. During its preparation, the TCRbeta library received unique molecular identifiers. TCRdb re-derived calls from the PCR reads in MiXCR, one entry per CDR3 protein. The sample shows 400,000 to 450,000 distinct CDR3 sequences, roughly 43% of them seen only once. The sequenced sample was PBMCs, obtained before TCRalphabeta/CD19-depleted stem cell transplant. The receptors come from a girl aged 2 to 10 with aplastic anemia, due to receive a stem cell transplant.

This clonotype was observed many times. At one boundary the junction diverges from the germline segment, which might be a read error. V usage is TRBV29-1 and J usage is TRBJ1-1; weak D call: TRBD1 (5 bases). Per germline, CDR1 SQVTM and CDR2 ANQGSEA. The length of the CDR3 is 11 residues. The CDR3 loop is CSVERGPESFF. The CDR3 coding sequence is TGCAGCGTTGAGAGGGGCCCTGAATCTTTCTTT.

This clonotype occurred a few times. The chain links TRBV12-3 or TRBV12-4 to TRBJ2-1; a weak D match, TRBD2 (6 bases). The CDR3 has 13 residues. V was trimmed by 9 bases and J by 3 bases, leaving 12 bases between them. The CDR3 protein is CASTSSLYNEQFF. The CDR3 DNA sequence: TGTGCCAGTACTAGCTCCCTCTACAATGAGCAGTTCTTC.

The chain carries TRBV6-1 and TRBJ2-1; TRBD1 matches 7 bases. CDR1 and CDR2 from the germline V gene are MNHNS and SASEGT. This CDR3 region has 17 residues. With 6 bases clipped from V and 0 bases from J, the junction kept 11 bases outside the gene matches. DNA of the CDR3: TGTGCCAGCAGCCCTGGGGGACAGTTTTTCTCCTACAATGAGCAGTTCTTC. Its translation: CASSPGGQFFSYNEQFF.

This clonotype was detected a few times. This chain joins TRBV20-1 and TRBJ2-7; 9 bases map to TRBD2. Germline lookup yields CDR1 DFQATT and CDR2 SNEGSKA (reference sequence). With 2 bases clipped from V and 2 bases from J, the junction kept 7 bases outside the gene matches. The CDR3 is 15 residues long. CDR3 coding DNA: TGCAGTGCTAGATCTTCTAGCGGGATCGCCTACGAGCAGTACTTC. Its protein is CSARSSSGIAYEQYF.

This clonotype has just a few counts. The chain recombines TRBV6-2 or TRBV6-3 with TRBJ2-4; D gene unclear. Germline V gene lookup returns CDR1 MNHEY and CDR2 SVGEGT. V was clipped by 3 bases and J by 0 bases, with 12 bases between them. CDR3 length: 16 amino acids. CDR3 nucleotide sequence: TGTGCCAGCAGTTATATCTCAATGGGAGCCAAAAACATTCAGTACTTC. Translating gives CASSYISMGAKNIQYF.

The genes are TRBV10-3 and TRBJ2-1, with 8 positions matching TRBD1. Germline trimming cut 3 bases from V and 9 bases from J; bases unmatched to any gene: 10. The CDR3 spans 15 residues. Germline loops: CDR1 ENHRY, CDR2 SYGVKD. The CDR3 DNA sequence: TGTGCCATCAGTGACCCCAGGGACAGGTATGGTGAGCAGTTCTTC. Translation gives CAISDPRDRYGEQFF.

This clonotype was observed at least ten times. The chain has TRBV7-8 and TRBJ2-5, with D unclear. V was shortened by 5 bases and J by 1 base, with 11 bases between the two germline ends. The CDR3 length is 14 residues. Germline assignment: CDR1 SGHVS and CDR2 FQNEAQ. CDR3 protein: CASSPPNFQETQYF. CDR3 DNA sequence: TGTGCCAGCAGCCCTCCGAACTTCCAAGAGACCCAGTACTTC.

This clonotype appeared a single time. This chain uses TRBV6-1 with TRBJ2-5; 9 bases map to TRBD2. The germline gives CDR1 MNHNS, CDR2 SASEGT. CDR3 length: 15 amino acids. The ends lost 3 bases at V and 2 bases at J; junction bases unmatched: 4. The CDR3 here is CASSDLAGEQETQYF. The CDR3 region has the DNA TGTGCCAGCAGTGATTTAGCGGGGGAGCAAGAGACCCAGTACTTC.

The rearrangement uses TRBV20-1 and TRBJ1-1; TRBD1 might be the D (5 bases). The CDR3 consists of 15 residues. Trimming stripped 3 bases from V and 4 bases from J, with 18 bases between. Germline-derived CDR1 and CDR2 are DFQATT and SNEGSKA (reference sequence). Written as DNA, the CDR3 is TGCAGTGCTAGGACAAGGCATGGCAGGGCCACTGAAGCTTTCTTT. Protein: CSARTRHGRATEAFF.

The chain links TRBV10-3 to TRBJ2-1, with D tentatively TRBD1 (6 bases). CDR3 length: 12 residues. From germline, CDR1 is ENHRY and CDR2 SYGVKD. V dropped 4 bases and J dropped 10 bases, with 11 bases sitting between them. The CDR3 is CAISAEGHEQFF. The CDR3 DNA reads TGTGCCATCAGTGCCGAGGGACACGAGCAGTTCTTC.

This chain joins TRBV15 and TRBJ1-4, with a possible D match to TRBD1 (6 bases). CDR1 is LNHNV, CDR2 YYDKDF, per germline (reference sequence). V lost 0 bases and J 13 bases, leaving 18 bases between the germline ends. The CDR3 is 15 amino acids. CDR3 DNA sequence: TGTGCCACCAGCAGAGACTCGGGAGGGGGACCGATACTGTTTTTT. Amino acid sequence: CATSRDSGGGPILFF. The whole variable domain, filled in from reference TRBV15 and TRBJ1-4, reads DAMVIQNPRYQVTQFGKPVTLSCSQTLNHNVMYWYQQKSSQAPKLLFHYYDKDFNNEADTPDNFQSRRPNTSFCFLDIRSPGLGDTAMYLCATSRDSGGGPILFFGSGTQLSVL.

This chain uses TRBV15 with TRBJ2-2; D not certain. Between the trimmed V and J ends, which lost 0 bases and 3 bases, there was a span of 14 bases. CDR1 and CDR2 (germline): LNHNV, YYDKDF (reference sequence). This CDR3 region has 17 residues. Here the CDR3 DNA reads TGTGCCACCAGCAGAGATATCGGCCTAAGGGACACCGGGGAGCTGTTTTTT. Translating it yields CATSRDIGLRDTGELFF. Full variable domain (missing parts from reference TRBV15 and TRBJ2-2): DAMVIQNPRYQVTQFGKPVTLSCSQTLNHNVMYWYQQKSSQAPKLLFHYYDKDFNNEADTPDNFQSRRPNTSFCFLDIRSPGLGDTAMYLCATSRDIGLRDTGELFFGEGSRLTVL.

This clonotype was found many times. The rearrangement joins TRBV5-1 to TRBJ2-2; D may be TRBD2 (5 bases). Germline CDR1 SGHRS, CDR2 YFSETQ. The CDR3 covers 17 residues. V was clipped by 4 bases and J by 4 bases, with 20 bases between them. Written as DNA, the CDR3 is TGCGCCAGCAGCCTTGCCGGACTCCGGACGGGCACCGGGGAGCTGTTTTTT. This translates into CASSLAGLRTGTGELFF.

The genes are TRBV3-1 and TRBJ2-1; D is undetermined. V lost 5 bases, J lost 4 bases, and 18 bases lay in between. This CDR3 contains 16 residues. CDR1 and CDR2 (germline): LGHDT, YNNKEL (reference sequence). The CDR3 DNA reads TGTGCCAGCAGCTCCCCAGTGGCGGATCCATACAATGAGCAGTTCTTC. Its protein product is CASSSPVADPYNEQFF.

This clonotype was seen a handful of times. The V call is TRBV20-1, the J call TRBJ2-7; a possible D gene is TRBD2 (5 bases). The germline V and J ends were trimmed by 5 bases and 3 bases, with 11 bases remaining between them. The CDR3 is 12 amino acids. Germline CDR1 reads DFQATT; CDR2 reads SNEGSKA (reference sequence). In DNA, the CDR3 is TGCAGTGCTCTAGTCGGGAACTACGAGCAGTACTTC. This encodes CSALVGNYEQYF.

The rearrangement joins TRBV11-2 to TRBJ2-7; tentatively, D is TRBD2 (5 bases). The CDR3 has 15 amino acids. With 1 base removed from V and 4 bases from J, the gap between germline ends came to 14 bases. In germline, CDR1 is SGHAT, CDR2 FQNNGV. The CDR3 here is CASSLAAGVGYEQYF. The CDR3 DNA is TGTGCCAGCAGCTTAGCTGCGGGTGTGGGTTACGAGCAGTACTTC.

The rearrangement links TRBV12-5 to TRBJ1-6; D gene ambiguous. CDR1 LGHNT and CDR2 FRNRAP come from the germline V gene. The V gene lost 1 base and the J gene lost 7 bases, with 5 bases spanning the gap. This CDR3 has 13 residues. The CDR3 bases are TGTGCTAGTGGTTTGGGACCAAATTCACCCCTCCACTTT. Protein: CASGLGPNSPLHF. Based on the CDR3 plus reference TRBV12-5 and TRBJ1-6, the full variable domain is DARVTQTPRHKVTEMGQEVTMRCQPILGHNTVFWYRQTMMQGLELLAYFRNRAPLDDSGMPKDRFSAEMPDATLATLKIQPSEPRDSAVYFCASGLGPNSPLHFGNGTRLTVT.

The chain joins TRBV5-7 to TRBJ1-5; no reliable D call. TRBV5-7 qualifies as an ORF whose function is uncertain. V shed 2 bases and J shed 7 bases, with 4 bases lying between them. The CDR3 extends over 11 amino acids. CDR3 residues: CASSFKQPQHF. DNA for the CDR3: TGTGCCAGCAGCTTTAAACAGCCCCAGCATTTT.

This clonotype was seen repeatedly, ten times or more. The V gene is TRBV29-1, the J gene TRBJ2-7, with 7 bases matching TRBD1. With 3 bases clipped from V and 1 base from J, the junction kept 3 bases outside the gene matches. Germline assignment: CDR1 SQVTM and CDR2 ANQGSEA. This CDR3 contains 13 residues. CDR3 in DNA: TGCAGCGTTGATACAGGGGCTTCCTACGAGCAGTACTTC. This codes for CSVDTGASYEQYF.

V gene TRBV20-1 combines with J gene TRBJ2-1, with 13 bases lining up with TRBD2. V dropped 4 bases and J dropped 8; count of bases not matched to a gene: 8. Germline-derived CDR1 and CDR2 are DFQATT and SNEGSKA (reference sequence). The length of the CDR3 is 15 residues. CDR3 protein: CSATRLAGGPHEQFF. The CDR3 DNA reads as TGCAGTGCTACCCGACTAGCGGGAGGCCCCCATGAGCAGTTCTTC.

V and J are TRBV5-1 and TRBJ2-1; D gene ambiguous. Per germline, CDR1 SGHRS and CDR2 YFSETQ. The CDR3 spans 15 residues. The ends were cut back, 0 bases at V and 1 base at J, with 8 bases in the middle. The CDR3 loop is CASSLEGDSYNEQFF. DNA of the CDR3: TGCGCCAGCAGCTTGGAGGGCGATTCCTACAATGAGCAGTTCTTC.

The chain recombines TRBV20-1 with TRBJ2-7, with TRBD1 matching over 11 bases. The CDR3 is 13 residues long. Per the germline V gene, CDR1 is DFQATT and CDR2 is SNEGSKA (reference sequence). The V and J ends lost 7 bases and 4 bases, in that order; junction bases with no gene match: 6. CDR3 sequence reads: CSVPDRGLYEQYF. The CDR3, as DNA: TGCAGTGTACCGGACAGGGGGCTTTACGAGCAGTACTTC.

In this sample, this clonotype turned up many times. The V gene is TRBV20-1, the J gene TRBJ2-7; 8 positions match TRBD2. Germline V gene data show CDR1 as DFQATT and CDR2 as SNEGSKA (reference sequence). CDR3 length: 16 residues. The V and J ends lost 5 bases and 1 base, in that order; junction bases with no gene match: 13. CDR3 sequence (DNA): TGCAGTGCTCCCCCAATCTCTAGCGGGTCTTCCTACGAGCAGTACTTC. Translating it yields CSAPPISSGSSYEQYF.

The chain carries TRBV7-8 and TRBJ2-1, with D possibly matching TRBD1 (6 bases). The CDR3 length is 15 residues. Germline lookup yields CDR1 SGHVS and CDR2 FQNEAQ. The germline V and J ends were trimmed by 7 bases and 0 bases, with 13 bases remaining between them. The DNA for the CDR3 is TGTGCCAGCAACCAACGGGACAACTCCTACAATGAGCAGTTCTTC. Translation: CASNQRDNSYNEQFF.

This chain joins TRBV12-3 or TRBV12-4 and TRBJ2-7; no definite D call. V was clipped by 1 base and J by 5 bases, with 12 bases between them. This CDR3 spans 14 amino acids. The CDR3 loop is CASSLGALDHEQYF. In DNA form, the CDR3 reads TGTGCCAGCAGTTTAGGGGCCTTGGACCACGAGCAGTACTTC.

About this clonotype: A much bigger clone sits one base away, suggesting this may be a read error. The rearrangement uses TRBV5-1 and TRBJ2-3, with a possible D match to TRBD2 (6 bases). CDR1 is SGHRS and CDR2 is YFSETQ in the germline V gene. Trimming removed 7 bases from V and 4 bases from J, with 13 bases in between. The CDR3 totals 13 residues. This CDR3 reads CASGEASADTQYF. The CDR3 DNA follows: TGCGCCAGCGGCGAGGCTAGCGCAGATACGCAGTATTTT.

The sample holds a few counts of this clonotype. The rearrangement links TRBV6-1 to TRBJ2-1, with 11 bases that match TRBD2. Germline V gives CDR1 MNHNS, CDR2 SASEGT. V lost 5 bases to trimming and J lost 6 bases; unmatched junction nucleotides: 6. The CDR3 has 15 residues. The CDR3 sequence: CASSRSSGRANEQFF. Here the CDR3 DNA reads TGTGCCAGCAGTCGAAGTAGCGGGAGGGCCAATGAGCAGTTCTTC.

The table lists this clonotype with many counts. The V and J genes are TRBV7-2 and TRBJ2-3, with D perhaps TRBD1 or TRBD2 (6 bases each). The CDR3 sequence is 16 residues long. V gave up 2 bases and J gave up 2 bases, with 14 bases separating them. Germline V gene lookup returns CDR1 SGHTA and CDR2 FQGNSA. The CDR3 loop is CASSLRGAGTTDTQYF. CDR3 DNA: TGTGCCAGCAGCTTAAGGGGGGCAGGGACCACAGATACGCAGTATTTT.

The gene calls are TRBV20-1 and TRBJ2-1; TRBD2 aligns across 11 bases. This CDR3 comprises 17 residues. The trim removed 1 base at V and 0 bases at J, leaving 5 bases unmatched. Germline V CDR1 and CDR2: DFQATT, SNEGSKA (reference sequence). CDR3 residues: CSARVASGRSSYNEQFF. In DNA form, the CDR3 reads TGCAGTGCTAGAGTGGCTAGCGGGAGGAGCTCCTACAATGAGCAGTTCTTC.